This TCR beta chain was identified during a study of blood T cell repertoires in COVID-19. Study details: Acute and convalescent COVID-19 samples came from the United States, Italy and Spain. Sources were T cells, B-cell-depleted T cells, or PBMCs; the material itself was cDNA or gDNA.

CDR1 is MGHRA and CDR2 is YSYEKL in the germline V gene. The CDR3 has 14 residues. The V and J ends lost 8 bases and 5 bases, in that order; junction bases with no gene match: 8. In the authors' workflow: It was from reference gene primer amplification that nucleated cell counts were estimated. Sequencing used immunoSEQ multiplex PCR; TCRdb keeps in-frame clones, though not all of them. That table supplies the V and J calls and clone size; D and trimming were determined from the DNA. The table lists about 210,000 clones, over 75% of them singletons. The gene calls are TRBV4-1 and TRBJ2-3, with TRBD1 matching 9 bases. The TCR sequence derives from a human donor in a cohort sampled during active COVID-19. The source material was peripheral blood. CDR3 sequence reads: CASRPGQGIDTQYF. In nucleotides, the CDR3 is TGCGCCAGCCGCCCCGGACAGGGGATAGATACGCAGTATTTT.